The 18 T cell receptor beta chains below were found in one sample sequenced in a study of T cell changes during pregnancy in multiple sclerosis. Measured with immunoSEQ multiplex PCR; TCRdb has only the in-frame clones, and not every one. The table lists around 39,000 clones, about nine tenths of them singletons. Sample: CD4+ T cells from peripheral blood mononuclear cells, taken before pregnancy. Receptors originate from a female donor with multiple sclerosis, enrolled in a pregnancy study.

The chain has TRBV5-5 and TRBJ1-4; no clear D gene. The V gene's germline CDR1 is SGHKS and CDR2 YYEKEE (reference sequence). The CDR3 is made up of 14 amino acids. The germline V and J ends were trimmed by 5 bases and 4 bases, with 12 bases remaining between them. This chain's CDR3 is CASSLGGLNEKLFF. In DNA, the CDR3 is TGTGCCAGCAGTCTGGGAGGCCTTAATGAAAAACTGTTTTTT.

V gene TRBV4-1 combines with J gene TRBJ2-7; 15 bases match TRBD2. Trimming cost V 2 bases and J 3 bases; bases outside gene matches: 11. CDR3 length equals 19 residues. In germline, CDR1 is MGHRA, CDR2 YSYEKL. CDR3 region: CASSQRSPGLAGGNYEQYF. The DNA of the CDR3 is TGCGCCAGCAGCCAAAGATCACCGGGACTAGCGGGAGGAAACTACGAGCAGTACTTC.

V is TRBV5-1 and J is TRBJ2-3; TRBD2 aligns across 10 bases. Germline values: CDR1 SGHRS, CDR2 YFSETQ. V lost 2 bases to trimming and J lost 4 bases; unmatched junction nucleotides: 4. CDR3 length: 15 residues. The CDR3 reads CASSFLAGAADTQYF. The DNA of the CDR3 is TGCGCCAGCAGCTTCCTAGCGGGAGCCGCAGATACGCAGTATTTT.

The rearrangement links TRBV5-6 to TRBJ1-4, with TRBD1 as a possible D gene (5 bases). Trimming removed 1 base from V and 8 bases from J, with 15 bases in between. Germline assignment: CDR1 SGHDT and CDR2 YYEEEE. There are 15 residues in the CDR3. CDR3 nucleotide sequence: TGTGCCAGCAGCTTGAGAACAGGAACGGGCGAAAAACTGTTTTTT. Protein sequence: CASSLRTGTGEKLFF.

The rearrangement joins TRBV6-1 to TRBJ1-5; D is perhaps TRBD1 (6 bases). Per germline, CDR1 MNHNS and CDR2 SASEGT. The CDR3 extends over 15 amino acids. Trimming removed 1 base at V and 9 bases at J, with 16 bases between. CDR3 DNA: TGTGCCAGCAGTGAAGACAGGGTCCTTGGTGGGCCCCAGCATTTT. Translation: CASSEDRVLGGPQHF.

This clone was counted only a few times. CDR3 nucleotides: TGTGCCAGCAGGAGAGACAGAAACTATGGCTACACCTTC. This encodes CASRRDRNYGYTF. The genes are TRBV5-6 and TRBJ1-2; D is possibly TRBD1 (5 bases). The CDR3 has 13 amino acids. Germline-derived CDR1 and CDR2 are SGHDT and YYEEEE. V gave up 5 bases and J gave up 2 bases, with 10 bases separating them.

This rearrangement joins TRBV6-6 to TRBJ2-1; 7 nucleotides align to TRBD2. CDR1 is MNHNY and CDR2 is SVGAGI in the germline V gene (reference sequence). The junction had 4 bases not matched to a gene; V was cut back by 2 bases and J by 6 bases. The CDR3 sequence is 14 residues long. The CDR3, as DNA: TGTGCCAGCAGTTACAGACTAGCAGGCAATGAGCAGTTCTTC. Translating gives CASSYRLAGNEQFF.

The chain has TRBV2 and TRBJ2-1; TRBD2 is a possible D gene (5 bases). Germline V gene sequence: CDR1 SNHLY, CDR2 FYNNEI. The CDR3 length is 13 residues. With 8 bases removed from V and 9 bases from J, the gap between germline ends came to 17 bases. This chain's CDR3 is CASLAGEIGEQFF. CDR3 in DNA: TGTGCCAGCCTGGCTGGGGAGATTGGTGAGCAGTTCTTC.

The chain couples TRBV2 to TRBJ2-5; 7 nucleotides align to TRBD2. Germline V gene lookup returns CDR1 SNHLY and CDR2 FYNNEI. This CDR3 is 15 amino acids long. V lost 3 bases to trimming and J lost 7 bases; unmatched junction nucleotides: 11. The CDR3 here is CASSEELAYGGTQYF. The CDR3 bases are TGTGCCAGCAGTGAGGAACTAGCGTACGGGGGGACCCAGTACTTC. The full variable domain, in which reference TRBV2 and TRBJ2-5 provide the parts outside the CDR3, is EPEVTQTPSHQVTQMGQEVILRCVPISNHLYFYWYRQILGQKVEFLVSFYNNEISEKSEIFDDQFSVERPDGSNFTLKIRSTKLEDSAMYFCASSEELAYGGTQYFGPGTRLLVL.

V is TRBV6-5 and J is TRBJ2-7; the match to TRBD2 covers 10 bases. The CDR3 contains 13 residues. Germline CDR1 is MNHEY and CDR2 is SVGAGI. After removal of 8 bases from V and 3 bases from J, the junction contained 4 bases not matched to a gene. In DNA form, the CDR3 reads TGTGCCAGCCGGACTAGCGGCTTCTACGAGCAGTACTTC. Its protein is CASRTSGFYEQYF.

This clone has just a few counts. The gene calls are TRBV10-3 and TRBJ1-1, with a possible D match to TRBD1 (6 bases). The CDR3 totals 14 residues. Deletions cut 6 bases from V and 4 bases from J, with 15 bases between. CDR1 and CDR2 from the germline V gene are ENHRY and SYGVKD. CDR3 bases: TGTGCCATCAGAGAAACAGGGACCGGCACTGAAGCTTTCTTT. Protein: CAIRETGTGTEAFF.

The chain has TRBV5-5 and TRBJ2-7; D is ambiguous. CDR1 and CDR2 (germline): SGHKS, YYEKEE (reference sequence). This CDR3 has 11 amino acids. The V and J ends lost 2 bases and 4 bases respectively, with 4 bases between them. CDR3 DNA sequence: TGTGCCAGCAGCTTCCGGTACGAGCAGTACTTC. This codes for CASSFRYEQYF.

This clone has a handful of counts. CDR3 sequence (DNA): TGTGCCAGCAACGGGCCGGGACAGGGTAGCTACGAGCAGTACTTC. As protein: CASNGPGQGSYEQYF. The rearrangement links TRBV6-6 to TRBJ2-7; 9 nucleotides line up with TRBD1. J gave up 3 bases and V 7 bases, and 10 bases lay outside the gene matches. The V gene's germline CDR1 is MNHNY and CDR2 SVGAGI (reference sequence). The CDR3 sequence is 15 residues long.

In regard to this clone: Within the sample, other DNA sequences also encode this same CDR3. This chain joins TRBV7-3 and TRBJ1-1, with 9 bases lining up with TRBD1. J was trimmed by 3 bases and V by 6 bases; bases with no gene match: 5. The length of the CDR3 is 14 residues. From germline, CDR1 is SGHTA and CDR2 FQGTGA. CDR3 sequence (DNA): TGTGCCAGCAGTCTAACAGGGGGCGACACTGAAGCTTTCTTT. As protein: CASSLTGGDTEAFF. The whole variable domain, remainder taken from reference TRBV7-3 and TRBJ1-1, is GAGVSQTPSNKVTEKGKYVELRCDPISGHTALYWYRQSLGQGPEFLIYFQGTGAADDSGLPNDRFFAVRPEGSVSTLKIQRTERGDSAVYLCASSLTGGDTEAFFGQGTRLTVV.

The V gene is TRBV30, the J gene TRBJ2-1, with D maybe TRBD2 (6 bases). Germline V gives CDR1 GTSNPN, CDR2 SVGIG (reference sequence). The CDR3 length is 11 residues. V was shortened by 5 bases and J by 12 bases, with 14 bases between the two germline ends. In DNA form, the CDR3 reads TGTGCCTGGGGGGCTACCGGGGGGCAGTTCTTC. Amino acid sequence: CAWGATGGQFF.

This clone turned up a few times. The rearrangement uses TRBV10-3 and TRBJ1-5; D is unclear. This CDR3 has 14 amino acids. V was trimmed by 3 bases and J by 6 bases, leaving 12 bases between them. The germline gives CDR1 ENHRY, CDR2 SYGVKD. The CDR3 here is CAISDEGGLQPQHF. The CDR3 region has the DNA TGTGCCATCAGTGATGAGGGAGGGCTTCAGCCCCAGCATTTT.

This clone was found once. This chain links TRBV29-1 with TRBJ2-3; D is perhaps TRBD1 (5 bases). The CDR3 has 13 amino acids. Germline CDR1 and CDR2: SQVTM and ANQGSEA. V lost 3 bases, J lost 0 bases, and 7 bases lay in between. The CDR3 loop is CSVDSGSTDTQYF. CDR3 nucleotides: TGCAGCGTTGACTCAGGGAGCACAGATACGCAGTATTTT.

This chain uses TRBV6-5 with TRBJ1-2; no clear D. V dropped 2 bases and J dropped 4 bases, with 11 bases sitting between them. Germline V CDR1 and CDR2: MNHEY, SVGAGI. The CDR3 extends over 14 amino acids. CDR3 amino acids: CASSYDPQFYGYTF. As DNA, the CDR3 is TGTGCCAGCAGTTACGATCCCCAGTTCTATGGCTACACCTTC.